This T cell receptor beta chain was identified during a study of T cell responses to AZD1222 COVID-19 vaccine. TCRdb keeps only in-frame clones here, not all; method: immunoSEQ multiplex PCR. Of some 190,000 clones listed, 90% to 95% are singletons. A remark on this clone: The antigen is undetermined.

Study-wide findings and caveats: Spike-specific TCR repertoires showed rising breadth and depth after two AZD1222 doses.

The origin of this receptor is an adult who received the MenACWY meningococcal vaccine as a control. The sample here was peripheral blood, taken 28 days after the second dose of the MenACWY control vaccine.

The CDR3 region is CASSRDSSYEQYF. DNA of the CDR3: TGTGCCAGCAGCCGGGACTCCTCCTACGAGCAGTACTTC. This rearrangement joins TRBV11-2 to TRBJ2-7, with D perhaps TRBD2 (6 bases). CDR3 length: 13 residues. With 5 bases removed from V and 0 bases from J, the gap between germline ends came to 8 bases. Germline V gives CDR1 SGHAT, CDR2 FQNNGV.